This TCR beta chain came from a study of cytomegalovirus exposure and HLA in healthy donors. On this clone: Its antigen is unidentified.

It was with 60 Vbeta and 13 Jbeta primers that the PCR ran. TCRdb's copy holds only in-frame clones and misses some; the assay was immunoSEQ multiplex PCR. The sample holds about 120,000 clones, about 85% seen once. The trim removed 3 bases at V and 1 base at J, leaving 6 bases unmatched. Germline CDR1 is SGHAT and CDR2 is FQDESV (reference sequence). The CDR3 contains 15 residues. The study, taken as a whole, reports: Follow-up analysis found HLA locus-dependent TCR association rates, highest for DRB1 and lowest for HLA-C.

This TCR was sampled from a man between 50 and 59 years old in good health and CMV-seronegative. The chain joins TRBV11-1 to TRBJ2-7; 7 bases fit TRBD2. The sequenced sample was PBMCs. Here the CDR3 DNA reads TGTGCCAGCAGCTTCGTCACTAGCGAGTCCTACGAGCAGTACTTC. Translation: CASSFVTSESYEQYF. Together with reference TRBV11-1 and TRBJ2-7, the CDR3 gives the full variable domain: EAEVAQSPRYKITEKSQAVAFWCDPISGHATLYWYRQILGQGPELLVQFQDESVVDDSQLPKDRFSAERLKGVDSTLKIQPAELGDSAMYLCASSFVTSESYEQYFGPGTRLTVT.